The 17 T cell receptor beta chains in this list originate from one sample, sequenced in a study of blood T cell repertoires in COVID-19. The repertoire was sequenced with immunoSEQ multiplex PCR; TCRdb's copy has only in-frame clones and lacks some. Of 100,000 to 150,000 clones in the sample, 85% to 90% are singletons; the top ten hold about 4%. The sample was peripheral blood. The receptors shown here come from a woman aged 55-69 years with COVID-19, enrolled during active disease.

The V gene is TRBV27, the J gene TRBJ2-1; D uncertain. CDR3 size: 14 residues. Germline loops: CDR1 MNHEY, CDR2 SMNVEV (reference sequence). Trimming pared 2 bases from V and 0 bases from J, leaving 5 bases between. The CDR3 here is CASSLIGSYNEQFF. DNA for the CDR3: TGTGCCAGCAGTTTAATCGGCTCCTACAATGAGCAGTTCTTC.

The gene calls are TRBV7-2 and TRBJ1-5, with 8 bases identical to TRBD1. Germline V gives CDR1 SGHTA, CDR2 FQGNSA. The CDR3 covers 13 residues. The ends lost 5 bases at V and 7 bases at J; junction bases unmatched: 4. The CDR3 region is CASSPGQGQPQHF. CDR3 in DNA: TGTGCCAGCAGCCCCGGACAGGGCCAGCCCCAGCATTTT.

The genes are TRBV5-1 and TRBJ2-7; D gene unclear. In germline, CDR1 is SGHRS, CDR2 YFSETQ. V was cut by 3 bases and J by 2 bases, with 3 bases left in between. This CDR3 comprises 11 residues. For the CDR3, the DNA is TGCGCCAGCAGCTCGGCCTACGAGCAGTACTTC. Translation gives CASSSAYEQYF. Variable domain in full (rest from reference TRBV5-1 and TRBJ2-7): KAGVTQTPRYLIKTRGQQVTLSCSPISGHRSVSWYQQTPGQGLQFLFEYFSETQRNKGNFPGRFSGRQFSNSRSEMNVSTLELGDSALYLCASSSAYEQYFGPGTRLTVT.

The rearrangement uses TRBV6-2 or TRBV6-3 and TRBJ1-5; D remains unclear. Trimming cost V 6 bases and J 4 bases, with 19 bases left between them. Germline lookup yields CDR1 MNHEY and CDR2 SVGEGT. There are 16 residues in the CDR3. CDR3 sequence reads: CASSWAGKGWNQPQHF. CDR3 DNA sequence: TGTGCCAGCAGCTGGGCCGGGAAGGGTTGGAATCAGCCCCAGCATTTT.

CDR3 DNA: TGTGCCAGCAGCTTGCGCGAGGGGGGGCCCGCTTACGAGCAGTACTTC. Protein: CASSLREGGPAYEQYF. The chain joins TRBV5-4 to TRBJ2-7; tentative D call: TRBD2 (7 bases). The germline gives CDR1 SGHNT, CDR2 YYREEE (reference sequence). V lost 1 base and J 4 bases, leaving 18 bases between the germline ends. This CDR3 region has 16 residues.

The table lists this clone with a count of one. This chain uses TRBV19 with TRBJ2-6; D gene ambiguous. This CDR3 comprises 14 residues. Germline lookup yields CDR1 LNHDA and CDR2 SQIVND (reference sequence). Deletions cut 10 bases from V and 0 bases from J, with 10 bases between. The CDR3 loop reads CATSPGSGANVLTF. Here the CDR3 DNA reads TGTGCCACGAGTCCCGGCTCTGGGGCCAACGTCCTGACTTTC. The whole variable domain, remainder taken from reference TRBV19 and TRBJ2-6, is DGGITQSPKYLFRKEGQNVTLSCEQNLNHDAMYWYRQDPGQGLRLIYYSQIVNDFQKGDIAEGYSVSREKKESFPLTVTSAQKNPTAFYLCATSPGSGANVLTFGAGSRLTVL.

The rearrangement links TRBV19 to TRBJ1-2, with D unclear. The CDR3 covers 16 residues. V gave up 9 bases and J gave up 0 bases, with 20 bases separating them. Germline V gives CDR1 LNHDA, CDR2 SQIVND (reference sequence). CDR3 protein: CASNPVHNRANYGYTF. DNA for the CDR3: TGTGCCAGCAACCCCGTCCATAATCGGGCTAACTATGGCTACACCTTC. Together with reference TRBV19 and TRBJ1-2, the CDR3 gives the full variable domain: DGGITQSPKYLFRKEGQNVTLSCEQNLNHDAMYWYRQDPGQGLRLIYYSQIVNDFQKGDIAEGYSVSREKKESFPLTVTSAQKNPTAFYLCASNPVHNRANYGYTFGSGTRLTVV.

The rearrangement links TRBV4-1 to TRBJ2-1, with 9 bases fitting TRBD1. CDR3 length equals 16 residues. V was pared by 1 base and J by 7 bases, with 8 bases of the junction left unmatched. Germline V gene lookup returns CDR1 MGHRA and CDR2 YSYEKL. Here the CDR3 DNA reads TGCGCCAGCAGCCAAGTGCGCGACAGGGGGGGGAATGAGCAGTTCTTC. Translated, it gives CASSQVRDRGGNEQFF.

The chain combines TRBV5-4 with TRBJ2-3; D remains ambiguous. From germline, CDR1 is SGHNT and CDR2 YYREEE (reference sequence). Trimming left V 4 bases short and J 6 bases short, with 12 bases between. The CDR3 runs to 13 residues. The CDR3 DNA follows: TGTGCCAGCAGCCAGAACAACCTTGATACGCAGTATTTT. It codes for CASSQNNLDTQYF. Full variable domain (outside the CDR3, taken from reference TRBV5-4 and TRBJ2-3): ETGVTQSPTHLIKTRGQQVTLRCSSQSGHNTVSWYQQALGQGPQFIFQYYREEENGRGNFPPRFSGLQFPNYSSELNVNALELDDSALYLCASSQNNLDTQYFGPGTRLTVL.

The J gene is TRBJ2-6, the V gene TRBV5-6, with 7 bases matching TRBD1. V lost 6 bases, J lost 0 bases, and 6 bases stayed unmatched. Germline assignment: CDR1 SGHDT and CDR2 YYEEEE. The CDR3 runs 16 residues. CDR3: CASTLGQLSGANVLTF. The CDR3 DNA follows: TGTGCCAGCACTCTGGGACAGCTCTCTGGGGCCAACGTCCTGACTTTC.

V and J are TRBV25-1 and TRBJ2-7, with TRBD1 matching over 9 bases. The CDR3 has 13 residues. From germline, CDR1 is MGHDK and CDR2 SYGVNS. V dropped 6 bases and J dropped 6; count of bases not matched to a gene: 6. CDR3 in DNA: TGTGCCAGCAGACGGACAGGGGCGAGCGAGCAGTACTTC. Its protein product is CASRRTGASEQYF.

J is TRBJ1-5 and V is TRBV20-1, with a weak D call TRBD1 (5 bases). Per germline, CDR1 DFQATT and CDR2 SNEGSKA (reference sequence). V lost 3 bases and J lost 5, with 11 bases in between. CDR3 length: 13 amino acids. CDR3 loop: CSASRGEDQPQHF. CDR3 nucleotide sequence: TGCAGTGCTAGTCGAGGGGAGGATCAGCCCCAGCATTTT.

This chain links TRBV9 with TRBJ2-7; possible D gene TRBD2, 6 bases. The germline CDR1 and CDR2 sequences are SGDLS and YYNGEE. The germline V and J ends were trimmed by 3 bases and 7 bases, with 11 bases remaining between them. This CDR3 is 12 amino acids long. The CDR3 DNA reads as TGTGCCAGCAGCGGCCCGGGGAGGGAGCAGTACTTC. This codes for CASSGPGREQYF.

This clone was counted only a few times. DNA of the CDR3: TGTGCCAGCAGTTATTTGGAGGCAAACTCTGGAAACACCATATATTTT. Translated: CASSYLEANSGNTIYF. The chain has TRBV6-6 and TRBJ1-3, with unresolved D. This CDR3 region has 16 residues. Germline assignment: CDR1 MNHNY and CDR2 SVGAGI (reference sequence). Trimming removed 3 bases at V and 0 bases at J, with 12 bases between.

The V and J genes are TRBV13 and TRBJ2-7, with 10 positions matching TRBD1. This CDR3 is 13 amino acids long. Trimming took 10 bases from V and 2 from J; bases not matched to a gene: 5. Germline-derived CDR1 and CDR2 are PRHDT and FYEKMQ (reference sequence). The CDR3 DNA is TGTGCCACCAGGACAGGGGGACCCTACGAGCAGTACTTC. Protein: CATRTGGPYEQYF.

The chain recombines TRBV5-1 with TRBJ2-7, with 12 bases identical to TRBD1. Germline CDR1 is SGHRS and CDR2 is YFSETQ. The ends lost 4 bases at V and 4 bases at J; junction bases unmatched: 6. The CDR3 loop spans 15 amino acids. CDR3 nucleotides: TGCGCCAGCAGCGGCGGGACAGGGGGCCTTTACGAGCAGTACTTC. It translates to CASSGGTGGLYEQYF.

The chain joins TRBV10-3 to TRBJ1-5, with TRBD1 as a possible D gene (6 bases). CDR1 is ENHRY, CDR2 SYGVKD, per germline. Trimming removed 4 bases from V and 0 bases from J, with 10 bases in between. CDR3 size: 15 residues. CDR3 nucleotide sequence: TGTGCCATCAGTGGAGGACAGCTTAGCAATCAGCCCCAGCATTTT. Translated: CAISGGQLSNQPQHF.